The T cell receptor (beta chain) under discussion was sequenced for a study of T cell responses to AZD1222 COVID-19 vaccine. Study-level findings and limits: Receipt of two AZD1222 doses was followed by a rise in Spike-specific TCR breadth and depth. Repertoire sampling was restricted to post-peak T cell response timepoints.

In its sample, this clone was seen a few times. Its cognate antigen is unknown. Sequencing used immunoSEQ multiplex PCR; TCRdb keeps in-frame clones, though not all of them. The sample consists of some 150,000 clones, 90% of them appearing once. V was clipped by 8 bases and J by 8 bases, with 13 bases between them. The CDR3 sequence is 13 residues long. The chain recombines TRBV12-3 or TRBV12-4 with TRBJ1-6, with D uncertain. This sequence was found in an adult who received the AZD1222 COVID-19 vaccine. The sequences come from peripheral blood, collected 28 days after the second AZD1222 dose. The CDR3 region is CASLLDGYSPLHF. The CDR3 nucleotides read TGTGCCAGCTTACTGGACGGGTATTCACCCCTCCACTTT.